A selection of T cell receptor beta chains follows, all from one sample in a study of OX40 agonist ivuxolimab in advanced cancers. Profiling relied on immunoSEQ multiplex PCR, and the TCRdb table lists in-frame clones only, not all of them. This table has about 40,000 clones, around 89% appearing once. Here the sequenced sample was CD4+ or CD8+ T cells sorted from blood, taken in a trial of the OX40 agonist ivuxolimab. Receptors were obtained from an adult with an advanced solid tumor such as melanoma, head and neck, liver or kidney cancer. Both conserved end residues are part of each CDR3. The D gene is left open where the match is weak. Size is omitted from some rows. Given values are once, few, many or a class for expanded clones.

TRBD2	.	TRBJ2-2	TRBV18	TGTGCCAGCTCACCCCCACCGGGACTACACACCGGGGAGCTGTTTTTT	CASSPPPGLHTGELFF
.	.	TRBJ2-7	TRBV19	TGTGCCAGTAGTATTCTGGGGGACGAGCAGTACTTC	CASSILGDEQYF
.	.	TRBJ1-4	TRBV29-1	TGCAGCGTTGACGCAGGGCGGGGTGAAGGTGAAAAACTGTTTTTT	CSVDAGRGEGEKLFF
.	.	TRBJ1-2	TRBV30	TGTGCCTGGAGTGTGGACAATAACTATGGCTACACCTTC	CAWSVDNNYGYTF
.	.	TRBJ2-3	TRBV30	TGTGCCTGGAAGCTGGGACACTCTAGCACAGATACGCAGTATTTT	CAWKLGHSSTDTQYF
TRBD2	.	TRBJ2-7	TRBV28	TGTGCCAGCACCGCCGGACTAGCGGGATCCTACGAGCAGTACTTC	CASTAGLAGSYEQYF
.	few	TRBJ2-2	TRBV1	TGCACCAGCGGGGGGATGGCCGGGGAGCTGTTTTTT	CTSGGMAGELFF
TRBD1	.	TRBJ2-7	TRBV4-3	TGCGCCAGCAGCCAAGTACTGGACAGGGCCTACGAGCAGTACTTC	CASSQVLDRAYEQYF
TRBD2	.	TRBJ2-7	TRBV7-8	TGTGCCAGCAGCTTAAGGGCGGGTGGTGGAGCGGGAGGAGGCGAGCAGTACTTC	CASSLRAGGGAGGGEQYF
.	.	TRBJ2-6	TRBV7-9	TGTGCCAGCAGCCCATCGGACACCCACTCCTCTGGGGCCAACGTCCTGACTTTC	CASSPSDTHSSGANVLTF
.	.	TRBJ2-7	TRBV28	TGTGCCAGCAGTTTCATCAGGGGGGGCACCTACGAGCAGTACTTC	CASSFIRGGTYEQYF
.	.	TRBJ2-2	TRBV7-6	TGTGCCAGCAGCGCGACTTGGGGCACCGGGGAGCTGTTTTTT	CASSATWGTGELFF
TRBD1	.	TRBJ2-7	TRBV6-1	TGTGCCAGCTACACTGGACAGGGTTGGTACGAGCAGTACTTC	CASYTGQGWYEQYF
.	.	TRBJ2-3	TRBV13	TGTGCCAGCAGCCCCCCGACAGCGTACCTGGATACGCAGTATTTT	CASSPPTAYLDTQYF
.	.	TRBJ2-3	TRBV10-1	TGCGCCAGCAGTGAACCGGGCCTGGACCCAGATACGCAGTATTTT	CASSEPGLDPDTQYF
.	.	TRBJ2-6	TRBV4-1	TGCGCCAGCAGCCAAGAGTGGGCAGGAAGCTCTGGGGCCAACGTCCTGACTTTC	CASSQEWAGSSGANVLTF
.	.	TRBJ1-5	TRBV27	TGTGCCAGCAGAATTCGGGCCCAGCATTTT	CASRIRAQHF
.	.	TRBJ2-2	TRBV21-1	TGTGCCAGCAGCATCGGCGGGGCGAACACCGGGGAGCTGTTTTTT	CASSIGGANTGELFF
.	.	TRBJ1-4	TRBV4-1	TGCGCCAGCAGCCAAGACATGCCTAACCGGCTGTTTTTT	CASSQDMPNRLFF
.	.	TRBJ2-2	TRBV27	TGTGCCAGCAGTTTTGGTACCGGGGAGCTGTTTTTT	CASSFGTGELFF
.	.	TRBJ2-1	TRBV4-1	TGCGCCAGCAGCCAGCGTGCCTACAATGAGCAGTTCTTC	CASSQRAYNEQFF
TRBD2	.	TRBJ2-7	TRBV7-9	TGTGCCAGCAGCTCGCAGCGGGAGGGAGTATACGAGCAGTACTTC	CASSSQREGVYEQYF
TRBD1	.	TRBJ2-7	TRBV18	TGTGCCAGCTCACCGCCCCGGGTCCGGGACAGGGCCTACGAGCAGTACTTC	CASSPPRVRDRAYEQYF
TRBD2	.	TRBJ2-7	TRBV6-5	TGTGCCAGCAGTCGACTAGCGGGAGCTGCCGAGCAGTACTTC	CASSRLAGAAEQYF
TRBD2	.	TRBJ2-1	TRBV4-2	TGTGCCAGCAGCCAAGATCCGACTAGCGGGAGTGATGAGCAGTTCTTC	CASSQDPTSGSDEQFF
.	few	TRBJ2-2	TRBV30	TGTGCCTGGAGTCAACGGGACATTCAGACCGGGGAGCTGTTTTTT	CAWSQRDIQTGELFF
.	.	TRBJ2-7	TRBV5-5	TGTGCCAGCAGCTTCGGGGCGGCCAGCTCCTACGAGCAGTACTTC	CASSFGAASSYEQYF
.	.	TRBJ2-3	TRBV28	TGTGCCAGCAGTTTGGCGGGGAGTACAGATACGCAGTATTTT	CASSLAGSTDTQYF
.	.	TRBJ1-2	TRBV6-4	TGTGCCAGCAGTGAAGTCCGGCGAATTACGTTTAACTATGGCTACACCTTC	CASSEVRRITFNYGYTF
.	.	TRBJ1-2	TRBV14	TGTGCCAGCAGCCAAGATTCAGCCGGAGGCTACACCTTC	CASSQDSAGGYTF
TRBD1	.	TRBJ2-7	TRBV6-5	TGTGCCAGCAGCTTACAGGGACAGGCATACTACGAGCAGTACTTC	CASSLQGQAYYEQYF